Below, one T cell receptor beta chain is given with its context. The antigen is unknown. CDR3 size: 14 residues. Germline lookup yields CDR1 MNHEY and CDR2 SMNVEV (reference sequence). V shed 4 bases and J 7 bases; nucleotides not matched to a gene: 5. These data originate in a study of regulatory T cells in long-lasting Graves disease. The TCR beta library used iRepertoire HTBI primers with Arm-PCR amplification of CDR3. TCRdb called the multiplex PCR reads again in MiXCR, with one record for every CDR3 protein. This sample has some 560,000 distinct CDR3 sequences, with more than 15% found just once. The study, taken as a whole, reports: Persistent disease preferred TRBV28, TRBJ1-2 and TRBJ2-5. What was studied was peripheral blood only, and not thyroid tissue.

Time point described: newly diagnosed GD, antithyroid drugs for less than 3 months. Isolated PBMC RNA provided the starting material for the TCR library. These same data were also listed under a study on T cells in Graves' hyperthyroidism and ophthalmopathy. This second report adds: The hyperthyroidism patients had all been newly diagnosed, and their disease duration was under 2 months. Their ages ranged from 18 to 65 years. Each diagnosis was grounded in clinical symptoms, serum thyroxine and TRAb, thyroid ultrasound, and orbital computed tomography.

The sample consisted of peripheral blood mononuclear cells (PBMCs), taken at new diagnosis, from a patient treated with antithyroid drugs. This receptor was obtained from a woman aged 35-60 years with Graves disease. V is TRBV27 and J is TRBJ2-1; 9 nucleotides line up with TRBD2. CDR3 coding DNA: TGTGCCAGCAGTTCGGGACTAGCAGTAAATGAGCAGTTCTTC. This encodes CASSSGLAVNEQFF.